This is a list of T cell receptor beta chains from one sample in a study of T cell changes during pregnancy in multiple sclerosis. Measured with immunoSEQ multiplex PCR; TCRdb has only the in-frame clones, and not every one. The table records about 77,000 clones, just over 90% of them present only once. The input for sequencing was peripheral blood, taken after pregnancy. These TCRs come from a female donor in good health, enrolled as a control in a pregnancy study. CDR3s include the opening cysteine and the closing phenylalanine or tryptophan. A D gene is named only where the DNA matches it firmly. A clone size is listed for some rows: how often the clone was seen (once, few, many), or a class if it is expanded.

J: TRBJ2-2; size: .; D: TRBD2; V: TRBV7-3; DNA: TGTGCCAGCAGCTTAGGCGGGAGTACCGGGGAGCTGTTTTTT; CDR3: CASSLGGSTGELFF
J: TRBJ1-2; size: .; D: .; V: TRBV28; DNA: TGTGCCAGCAGTGTTTTTGGCTGGGGCCAAGACTATGGCTACACCTTC; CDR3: CASSVFGWGQDYGYTF
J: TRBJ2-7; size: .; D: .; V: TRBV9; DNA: TGTGCCAGCAGCGTAGACGCGTGGTCCTCCTACGAGCAGTACTTC; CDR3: CASSVDAWSSYEQYF
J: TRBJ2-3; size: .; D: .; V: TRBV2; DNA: TGTGCCAGCAGCCCCATGTGGCTAGAAGGAGATACGCAGTATTTT; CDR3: CASSPMWLEGDTQYF
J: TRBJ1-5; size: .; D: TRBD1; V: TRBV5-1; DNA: TGCGCCAGCAGCTTGGCCGACAGGGGGCTTGTTCAGCCCCAGCATTTT; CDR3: CASSLADRGLVQPQHF
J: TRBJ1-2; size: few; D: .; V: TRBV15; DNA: TGTGCCACCAGCGAAGCGGGCTATGGCTACACCTTC; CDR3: CATSEAGYGYTF
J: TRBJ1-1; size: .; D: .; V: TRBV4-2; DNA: TGTGCCAGCAGCCGTCAAACGCTAGGGGCGGTGAACACTGAAGCTTTCTTT; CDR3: CASSRQTLGAVNTEAFF
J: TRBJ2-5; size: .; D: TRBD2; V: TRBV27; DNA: TGTGCCAGCAGTTCACGGGGGGGGACTAGCGGGAGGCCACAAGAGACCCAGTACTTC; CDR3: CASSSRGGTSGRPQETQYF
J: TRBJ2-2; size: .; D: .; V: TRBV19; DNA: TGTGCCACCCACCCTGAGGTCGGGGGTTCCACCGGGGAGCTGTTTTTT; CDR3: CATHPEVGGSTGELFF
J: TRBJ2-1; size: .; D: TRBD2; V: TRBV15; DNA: TGTGCCACCAGCAGAGCAAGAGGAGCGGGAGACAATGAGCAGTTCTTC; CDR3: CATSRARGAGDNEQFF
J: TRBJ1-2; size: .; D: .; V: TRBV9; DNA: TGTGCCAGCAGCGTAGATTCGACAAACTATGGCTACACCTTC; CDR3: CASSVDSTNYGYTF
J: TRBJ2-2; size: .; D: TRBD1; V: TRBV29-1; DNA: TGCAGCGTGCGGGACAGGGGGAACGGGGAGCTGTTTTTT; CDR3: CSVRDRGNGELFF
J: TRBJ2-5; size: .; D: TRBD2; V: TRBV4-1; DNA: TGCGCCAGCAGCCAAGAGGCGGGGGGCCGACCGACCCAGTACTTC; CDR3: CASSQEAGGRPTQYF
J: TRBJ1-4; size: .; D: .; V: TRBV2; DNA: TGTGCCAGCAGAGTAATGGGGGCTCTTCTGTTTTTT; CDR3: CASRVMGALLFF
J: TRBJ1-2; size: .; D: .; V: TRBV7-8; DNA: TGTGCCAGCAGCTTAGAACGGGGGAGCTATGGCTACACCTTC; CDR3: CASSLERGSYGYTF
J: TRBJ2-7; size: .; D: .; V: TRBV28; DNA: TGTGCCAGCACCGGGAGCCCACTAGATTCCTACGAGCAGTACTTC; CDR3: CASTGSPLDSYEQYF
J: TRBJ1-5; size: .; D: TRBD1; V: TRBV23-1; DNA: TGCGCCAGCAGTCAGGACAGGGGAAGGCAGCCCCAGCATTTT; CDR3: CASSQDRGRQPQHF
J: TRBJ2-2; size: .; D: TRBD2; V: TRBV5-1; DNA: TGCGCCAGCAGCCAACCGGGACTACTGAACACCGGGGAGCTGTTTTTT; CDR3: CASSQPGLLNTGELFF
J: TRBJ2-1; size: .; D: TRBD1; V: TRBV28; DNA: TGTGCCAGCAGTTCTGGACAGGGGAGATACTACAATGAGCAGTTCTTC; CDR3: CASSSGQGRYYNEQFF
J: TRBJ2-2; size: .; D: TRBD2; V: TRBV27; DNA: TGTGCCAGCAGTTTATCCTTTGGACTAGCGGGAGGGCCGGCCGGGGAGCTGTTTTTT; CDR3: CASSLSFGLAGGPAGELFF
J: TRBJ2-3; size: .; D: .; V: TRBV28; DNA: TGTGCCAGCAGTTTACCGTCCACGCAGTATTTT; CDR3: CASSLPSTQYF
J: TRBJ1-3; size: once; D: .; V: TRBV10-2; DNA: TGCGCCACCGGTTTTAGCAGCTCTGGAAACACCATATATTTT; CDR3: CATGFSSSGNTIYF